This T cell receptor beta chain was captured in a study of cytomegalovirus exposure and HLA in healthy donors. With regard to this clone: The antigen is not known.

This CDR3 has 15 amino acids. Germline CDR1 reads SNHLY; CDR2 reads FYNNEI. The junction had 14 bases not matched to a gene; V was cut back by 5 bases and J by 7 bases. Overall study findings and caveats: Within a later analysis, the majority of CMV-associated TCR beta chains appeared HLA-restricted. Rarity held for most TCR sequences, but there were some public TCRs that occurred in many donors.

It was with 60 Vbeta and 13 Jbeta primers that the PCR ran. This table comes from immunoSEQ multiplex PCR, and its TCRdb copy is limited to in-frame clones, with some not included. This table has 95,000 to 150,000 clones, more than 60% appearing once. The TCR originated in a woman aged 40 to 50 in good health and CMV-seronegative. The chain carries TRBV2 and TRBJ2-7; TRBD1 matches at 7 bases. Sequencing was done on a sample of PBMCs. The CDR3 region is CASSYYRGRDEEQYF. The CDR3 coding sequence is TGTGCCAGCAGTTATTACAGGGGCCGAGATGAGGAGCAGTACTTC.